These 21 T cell receptor beta chains were sequenced from one sample in a study of T cell responses to AZD1222 COVID-19 vaccine. TCRdb's copy holds only in-frame clones and misses some; the assay was immunoSEQ multiplex PCR. The table records some 170,000 clones, 90% to 95% of them present only once. Sequenced material: peripheral blood, taken 28 days after the second dose of the MenACWY control vaccine. The receptors originated from an adult who received the MenACWY meningococcal vaccine as a control.

J is TRBJ1-2 and V is TRBV7-2, with 8 bases lining up with TRBD1. The V segment lost 5 bases and the J segment 3 bases; nucleotides outside the gene matches: 5. This CDR3 is built from 14 residues. Looked up from germline, CDR1 is SGHTA and CDR2 is FQGNSA. CDR3 region: CASSPGQGHYGYTF. The DNA for the CDR3 is TGTGCCAGCAGCCCTGGACAGGGACACTATGGCTACACCTTC.

The chain uses TRBV5-1 and TRBJ2-3; 7 positions agree with TRBD1. This CDR3 comprises 15 residues. Germline V gene sequence: CDR1 SGHRS, CDR2 YFSETQ. With 0 bases clipped from V and 1 base from J, the junction kept 2 bases outside the gene matches. CDR3 sequence reads: CASSLGQGRTDTQYF. The CDR3 nucleotides are TGCGCCAGCAGCTTGGGACAGGGCCGCACAGATACGCAGTATTTT.

V and J are TRBV12-3 or TRBV12-4 and TRBJ2-5; a weak D match, TRBD2 (5 bases). V lost 5 bases and J 13 bases, leaving 20 bases between the germline ends. This CDR3 is built from 13 residues. CDR3 sequence: CASSLGGTKSRYF. The CDR3 DNA is TGTGCCAGCAGTCTAGGAGGTACCAAGAGTCGGTACTTC.

This chain connects TRBV5-1 to TRBJ1-1; TRBD1 agrees at 8 bases. V shed 1 base, J shed 3 bases, and the junction held 11 bases outside the gene matches. Germline values: CDR1 SGHRS, CDR2 YFSETQ. The CDR3 consists of 17 residues. The CDR3 bases are TGCGCCAGCAGCTTGAACTCGAGGCAGGGGGCCGACACTGAAGCTTTCTTT. It specifies CASSLNSRQGADTEAFF.

This chain's CDR3 is CASSYRGGYNEQFF. The CDR3 region has the DNA TGTGCCAGCAGCTACCGGGGCGGTTACAATGAGCAGTTCTTC. V gene TRBV7-2 combines with J gene TRBJ2-1; either TRBD1 or TRBD2 may fit D (5 bases each). CDR3 length: 14 residues. Germline values: CDR1 SGHTA, CDR2 FQGNSA. V lost 4 bases and J 4 bases, leaving 11 bases between the germline ends.

V is TRBV4-2 and J is TRBJ2-5; 11 bases map to TRBD2. The germline gives CDR1 LGHNA, CDR2 YNFKEQ. Trimming took 1 base from V and 4 from J; bases not matched to a gene: 14. CDR3 length equals 19 residues. The CDR3 DNA follows: TGTGCCAGCAGCCAAGGAATTGTGGCTAGCGGGGGGCTCGGAGAGACCCAGTACTTC. This translates into CASSQGIVASGGLGETQYF.

The CDR3 spells CASRSPGGLNTEAFF. The CDR3 DNA follows: TGTGCCAGCAGATCCCCGGGGGGCCTGAACACTGAAGCTTTCTTT. The chain joins TRBV11-2 to TRBJ1-1, with D tentatively TRBD1 (6 bases). V was pared by 6 bases and J by 0 bases, with 14 bases between. CDR1 is SGHAT, CDR2 FQNNGV, per germline. The CDR3 totals 15 residues.

V is TRBV2 and J is TRBJ1-5; D ambiguous. V gave up 6 bases and J gave up 5 bases, with 17 bases separating them. Germline V lookup: CDR1 SNHLY, CDR2 FYNNEI. CDR3 length equals 15 residues. CDR3 residues: CASSRGLQEDQPQHF. The CDR3 DNA sequence: TGTGCCAGCAGCCGTGGGTTGCAGGAAGATCAGCCCCAGCATTTT.

The V call is TRBV2, the J call TRBJ2-2; 8 bases line up with TRBD1. Unmatched junction bases numbered 2, after V lost 6 bases and J lost 5 bases. This CDR3 has 13 residues. Germline CDR1 SNHLY, CDR2 FYNNEI. CDR3 in amino acids: CASRQGVTGELFF. In nucleotides, the CDR3 is TGTGCCAGCAGACAGGGGGTTACCGGGGAGCTGTTTTTT.

This chain links TRBV19 with TRBJ1-2; D gene unclear. V was pared by 5 bases and J by 4 bases, with 8 bases between. Per the germline V gene, CDR1 is LNHDA and CDR2 is SQIVND (reference sequence). The CDR3 loop spans 12 amino acids. CDR3 sequence: CASSPAGYGYTF. Here the CDR3 DNA reads TGTGCCAGTAGTCCCGCAGGCTATGGCTACACCTTC.

This clone was observed a few times. This chain links TRBV19 with TRBJ1-1; TRBD1 matches 9 bases. Per the germline V gene, CDR1 is LNHDA and CDR2 is SQIVND (reference sequence). V was pared by 5 bases and J by 5 bases, with 15 bases of the junction left unmatched. CDR3 length: 17 amino acids. CDR3 in amino acids: CASSLRDRAGSKTEAFF. The DNA of the CDR3 is TGTGCCAGTAGTCTCCGGGACAGGGCCGGTTCCAAAACTGAAGCTTTCTTT.

The rearrangement uses TRBV30 and TRBJ1-6; D ambiguous. Germline V CDR1 and CDR2: GTSNPN, SVGIG (reference sequence). Trimming took 4 bases from V and 8 from J, leaving 24 bases between them. The CDR3 consists of 17 residues. The CDR3 region is CAWNPVLGRDRDSPLHF. The CDR3 DNA sequence: TGTGCCTGGAACCCAGTACTCGGGAGGGATAGGGATTCACCCCTCCACTTT.

For this clone: Other DNA sequences in the same sample also yield this CDR3. The chain employs TRBV3-1 (or the pseudogene TRBV3-2) and TRBJ2-7, with 8 bases matching TRBD2. Looked up from germline, CDR1 is LGHDT and CDR2 is YNNKEL (reference sequence). The CDR3 has 12 amino acids. The V segment lost 4 bases and the J segment 4 bases; nucleotides outside the gene matches: 0. This CDR3 reads CASSPGGYEQYF. The DNA for the CDR3 is TGTGCCAGCAGCCCGGGGGGGTACGAGCAGTACTTC.

The rearrangement uses TRBV5-1 and TRBJ2-7; possible D gene TRBD1, 5 bases. Per the germline V gene, CDR1 is SGHRS and CDR2 is YFSETQ. The CDR3 is 14 residues long. V was trimmed by 0 bases and J by 0 bases, leaving 7 bases between them. The CDR3 is CASSLGQSSYEQYF. The CDR3 DNA reads TGCGCCAGCAGCTTGGGACAGAGCTCCTACGAGCAGTACTTC.

The V call is TRBV6-5, the J call TRBJ2-5; 8 bases match TRBD2. The V segment lost 0 bases and the J segment 5 bases; nucleotides outside the gene matches: 5. From germline, CDR1 is MNHEY and CDR2 SVGAGI. This CDR3 region has 15 residues. In DNA form, the CDR3 reads TGTGCCAGCAGTTACTCTACGGGGGGGCACGAGACCCAGTACTTC. As protein: CASSYSTGGHETQYF.

This clone was recorded once. This chain connects TRBV6-2 or TRBV6-3 to TRBJ1-1; D remains unclear. This CDR3 is built from 15 residues. Germline lookup yields CDR1 MNHEY and CDR2 SVGEGT. With 6 bases removed from V and 4 bases from J, the gap between germline ends came to 18 bases. CDR3 in DNA: TGTGCCAGCAGCTTTCTGGTTACGGGAGGCACTGAAGCTTTCTTT. Its translation is CASSFLVTGGTEAFF.

This chain uses TRBV15 with TRBJ1-5, with D maybe TRBD1 (6 bases). CDR1 is LNHNV and CDR2 is YYDKDF in the germline V gene (reference sequence). This CDR3 spans 16 amino acids. Trimming pared 3 bases from V and 7 bases from J, leaving 19 bases between. Here the CDR3 reads CATSSSYRAGGQPQHF. The CDR3 bases are TGTGCCACCAGCAGCTCTTACAGGGCAGGTGGCCAGCCCCAGCATTTT.

The chain couples TRBV11-2 to TRBJ1-2; D remains unclear. CDR1 is SGHAT, CDR2 FQNNGV, per germline. Trimming removed 0 bases at V and 8 bases at J, with 10 bases between. The CDR3 has 13 residues. The CDR3 DNA reads as TGTGCCAGCAGCTTAGATGGCCTCGGGGGCTACACCTTC. The encoded protein is CASSLDGLGGYTF.

The CDR3: CASSQGRNTIYF. The CDR3 region has the DNA TGCGCCAGCAGCCAAGGAAGAAACACCATATATTTT. The chain recombines TRBV4-1 with TRBJ1-3; D gene unclear. V shed 1 base and J shed 5 bases, with 3 bases lying between them. In germline, CDR1 is MGHRA, CDR2 YSYEKL. This CDR3 is 12 amino acids long.

The rearrangement links TRBV2 to TRBJ2-2, with 7 bases lining up with TRBD1. The V segment lost 8 bases and the J segment 4 bases; nucleotides outside the gene matches: 7. CDR3 length: 14 amino acids. The germline V gene encodes CDR1 SNHLY and CDR2 FYNNEI. This CDR3 is CASRTGAGTGELFF. In DNA, the CDR3 is TGTGCCAGCCGTACAGGGGCCGGCACCGGGGAGCTGTTTTTT. Supplemented by reference TRBV2 and TRBJ2-2, the full variable domain reads EPEVTQTPSHQVTQMGQEVILRCVPISNHLYFYWYRQILGQKVEFLVSFYNNEISEKSEIFDDQFSVERPDGSNFTLKIRSTKLEDSAMYFCASRTGAGTGELFFGEGSRLTVL.

The chain couples TRBV7-9 to TRBJ2-2, with 8 bases aligning to TRBD1. The J segment lost 0 bases and the V segment lost 0 bases, leaving 3 bases of the junction unmatched. Germline V gene data show CDR1 as SEHNR and CDR2 as FQNEAQ (reference sequence). This CDR3 spans 17 amino acids. The CDR3 protein is CASSLAAGGSNTGELFF. For the CDR3, the DNA is TGTGCCAGCAGCTTAGCAGCAGGGGGCTCGAACACCGGGGAGCTGTTTTTT.